This T cell receptor beta chain was recorded in a study of T cells in Graves' hyperthyroidism and ophthalmopathy. General observations from the study: Ophthalmopathy was told apart from stable hyperthyroidism by a 13 V-J model. Most clonotypes expanded in the thyroid (above 0.001) were also present in blood.

Germline loops: CDR1 MNHNS, CDR2 SASEGT. V lost 6 bases to trimming and J lost 2 bases, with 16 bases between them. The CDR3 extends over 15 amino acids. RNA transcripts served as the template for amplifying TCR beta CDR3 regions. When the TCR CDR3 underwent first-round RT-PCR, the HTBI primer set was used. TCRdb ran MiXCR on the multiplex PCR reads and lists one entry per CDR3 protein. The table records approximately 520,000 distinct CDR3 sequences, 24% of them present only once. In the case of this clonotype: What it binds is unknown.

The sequencing sample was made of blood. The gene calls are TRBV6-1 and TRBJ1-2; D ambiguous. The sequence was obtained from a woman aged 25-40 years with Graves' ophthalmopathy. The CDR3 region has the DNA TGTGCCAGCAGCCAACAAGTAGCCGGAAACTATGGCTACACCTTC. Translated, it gives CASSQQVAGNYGYTF.